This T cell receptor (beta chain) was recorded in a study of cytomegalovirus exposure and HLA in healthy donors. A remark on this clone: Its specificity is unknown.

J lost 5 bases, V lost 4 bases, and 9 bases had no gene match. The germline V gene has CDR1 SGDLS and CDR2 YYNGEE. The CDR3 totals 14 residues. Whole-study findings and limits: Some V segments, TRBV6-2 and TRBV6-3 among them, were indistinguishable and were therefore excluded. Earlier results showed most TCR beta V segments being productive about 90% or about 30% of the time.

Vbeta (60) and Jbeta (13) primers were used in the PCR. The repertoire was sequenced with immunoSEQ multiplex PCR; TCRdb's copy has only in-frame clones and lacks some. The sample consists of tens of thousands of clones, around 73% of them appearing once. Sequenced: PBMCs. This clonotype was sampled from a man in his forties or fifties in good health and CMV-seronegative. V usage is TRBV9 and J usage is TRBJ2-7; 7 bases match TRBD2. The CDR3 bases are TGTGCCAGCAGCCCAACCGGGACTATTAACGAGCAGTACTTC. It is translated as CASSPTGTINEQYF.